Detailed here is one TCR beta chain. Its antigen is still unknown. The data stem from a study of human CD8 memory T cell subsets. Study results and caveats: Stem-like memory T cells and precursor exhausted T cells had repertoires that overlapped very little.

It was from buffy coats of healthy donors that the PBMC came. Negative magnetic separation enriched total CD8+ T cells. For every subset, the RNA was derived from duplicate vials of about 150,000 sorted CD8+ T cells. The length of the CDR3 is 15 residues. UMI-labeled 5' RACE generated the TCR beta libraries. Reprocessing the 5' RACE reads, TCRdb reports a single entry for every CDR3 protein and omits DNA. In total, the table holds 7,500 to 9,500 distinct CDR3 sequences. Sequencing used CD8+ T cells from PBMCs. The chain carries TRBV12-3 or TRBV12-4 and TRBJ2-1; TCRdb's D call, TRBD1, is unchecked because there is no DNA. The origin of this receptor is a human donor in good health. CDR3 amino acids: CASSGRGSSYNEQFF.